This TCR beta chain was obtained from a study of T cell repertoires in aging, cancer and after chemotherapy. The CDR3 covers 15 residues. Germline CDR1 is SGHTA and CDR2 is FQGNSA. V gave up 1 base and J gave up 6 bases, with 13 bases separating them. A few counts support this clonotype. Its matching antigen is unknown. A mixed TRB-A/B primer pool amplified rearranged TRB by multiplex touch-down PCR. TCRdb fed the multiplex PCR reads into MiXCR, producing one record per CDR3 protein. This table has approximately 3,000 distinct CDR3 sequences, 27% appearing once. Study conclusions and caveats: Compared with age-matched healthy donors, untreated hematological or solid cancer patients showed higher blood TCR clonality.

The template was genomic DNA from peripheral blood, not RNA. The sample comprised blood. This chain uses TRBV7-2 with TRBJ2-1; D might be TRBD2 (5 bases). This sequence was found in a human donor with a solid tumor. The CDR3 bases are TGTGCCAGCAGCTTAGGGGAGTCGGATTGCAATGAGCAGTTCTTC. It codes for CASSLGESDCNEQFF.